This entry is about one T cell receptor (beta chain). What antigen it recognizes has not been identified. No base quality values were provided; no much bigger clone lies one nucleotide off. These data belong to a study of T cell repertoires in cytomegalovirus infection (dated by TCRdb to the late 2010s). At the level of the whole study: The HLA type of each donor mattered for the analysis, because public TCR beta signatures pointed to carriage of CMV infection along with the matching HLA type. On the study overall, not on this receptor specifically: In both this cohort and an independent approximately 400-donor cohort, the cumulative frequency of public TCR beta family members distinguished carriers of CMV infection plus the relevant HLA type. The ex vivo response was dominated by HLA-C-restricted CMV-specific TCR beta clonotypes, which also provided the single most frequent clonotype in two of eight donors.

TCRdb lists the instrument as Illumina HiSeq 1500. TCRdb took the public reads, trimmed them with fastp at Q25, ran MiXCR for clone calling and kept in-frame beta chains. Rows are unified per CDR3 protein, each entry keeping the most common DNA and genes. The sample table records 150,000 or so distinct CDR3 sequences; approximately 5.9% of these occur just once. Around 17% of the sample rests with the top ten. A distance of 9 bases separates the germline ends of V and J, which lose 3 bases and 0 bases respectively. CDR3 length: 14 amino acids, cysteine to phenylalanine. The kept DNA is CDR3 alone, 42 bases in frame from the first base. CDR1 and CDR2, per the germline V gene (reference sequence), are DFQATT and SNEGSKA.

This clonotype was sampled from a human donor in good health (CMV status not recorded). Some clones in this sample may be carry-over from other donors' samples. The chain couples TRBV20-1 to TRBJ2-1, with the D segment identity uncertain. Sequencing was carried out using PBMCs. This receptor carries the CDR3 CSASPSRSYNEQFF. The DNA sequence is TGCAGTGCTAGCCCCAGCCGCTCCTACAATGAGCAGTTCTTC.